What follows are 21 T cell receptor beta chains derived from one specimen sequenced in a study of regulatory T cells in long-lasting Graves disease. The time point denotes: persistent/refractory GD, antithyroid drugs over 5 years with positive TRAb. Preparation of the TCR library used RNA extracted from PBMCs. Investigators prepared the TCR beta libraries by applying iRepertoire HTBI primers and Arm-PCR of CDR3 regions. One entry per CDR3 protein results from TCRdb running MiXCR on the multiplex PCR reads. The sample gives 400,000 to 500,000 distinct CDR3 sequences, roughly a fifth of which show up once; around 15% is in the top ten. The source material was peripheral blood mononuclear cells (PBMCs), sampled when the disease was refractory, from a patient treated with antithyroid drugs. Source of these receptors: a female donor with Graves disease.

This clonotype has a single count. The CDR3 DNA reads as TGTGCCAGCAGCGTAGGAGACAGCTATACCTCCTACGAGCAGTACTTC. It yields the protein CASSVGDSYTSYEQYF. The V gene is TRBV9, the J gene TRBJ2-7, with D possibly being TRBD1 (5 bases). Germline lookup yields CDR1 SGDLS and CDR2 YYNGEE. V was clipped by 0 bases and J by 0 bases, with 13 bases between them. The CDR3 extends over 16 amino acids.

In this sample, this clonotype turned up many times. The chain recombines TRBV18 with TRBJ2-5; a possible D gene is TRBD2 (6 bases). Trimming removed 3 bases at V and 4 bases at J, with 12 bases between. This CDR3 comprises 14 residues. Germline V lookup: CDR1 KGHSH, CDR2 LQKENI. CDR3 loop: CASSPTSSSETQYF. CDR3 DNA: TGTGCCAGCTCACCGACTAGTTCCTCAGAGACCCAGTACTTC.

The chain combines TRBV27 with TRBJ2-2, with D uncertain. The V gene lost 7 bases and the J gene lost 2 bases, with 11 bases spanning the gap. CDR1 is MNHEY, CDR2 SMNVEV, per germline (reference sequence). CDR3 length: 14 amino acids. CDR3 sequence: CASNPDLNTGELFF. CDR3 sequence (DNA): TGTGCCAGCAATCCAGATCTCAACACCGGGGAGCTGTTTTTT.

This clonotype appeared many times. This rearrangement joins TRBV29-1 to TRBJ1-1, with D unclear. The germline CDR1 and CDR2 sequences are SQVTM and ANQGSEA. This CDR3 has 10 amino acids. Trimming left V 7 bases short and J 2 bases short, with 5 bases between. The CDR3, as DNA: TGCAGCGCCGCCAACACTGAAGCTTTCTTT. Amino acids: CSAANTEAFF.

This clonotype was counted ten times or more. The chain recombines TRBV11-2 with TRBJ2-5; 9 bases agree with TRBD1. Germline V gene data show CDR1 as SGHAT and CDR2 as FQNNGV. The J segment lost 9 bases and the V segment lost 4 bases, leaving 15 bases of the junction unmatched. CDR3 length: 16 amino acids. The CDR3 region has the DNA TGTGCCAGCAGCTCCCCGGGACAGGGTACTCGGGCGGCCCAGTACTTC. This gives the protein CASSSPGQGTRAAQYF.

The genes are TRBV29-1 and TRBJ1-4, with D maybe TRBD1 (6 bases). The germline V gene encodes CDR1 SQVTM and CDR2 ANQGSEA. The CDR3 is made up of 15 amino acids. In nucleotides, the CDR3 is TGCAGTGCTGGGGGCGCCGGGTCAACTAATGAAAAACTGTTTTTT. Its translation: CSAGGAGSTNEKLFF.

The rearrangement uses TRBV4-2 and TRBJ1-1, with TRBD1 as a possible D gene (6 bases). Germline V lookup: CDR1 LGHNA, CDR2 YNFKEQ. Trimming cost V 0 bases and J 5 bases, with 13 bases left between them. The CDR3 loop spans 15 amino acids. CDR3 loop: CASSQDTRGRTEAFF. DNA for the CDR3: TGTGCCAGCAGCCAAGATACCAGGGGTAGAACTGAAGCTTTCTTT.

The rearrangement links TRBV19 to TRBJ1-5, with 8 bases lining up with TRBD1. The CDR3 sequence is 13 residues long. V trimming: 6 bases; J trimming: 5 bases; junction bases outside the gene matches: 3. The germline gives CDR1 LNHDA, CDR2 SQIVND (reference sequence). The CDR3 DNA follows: TGTGCCAGTAGCAGGGGGCGGGATCAGCCCCAGCATTTT. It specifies CASSRGRDQPQHF.

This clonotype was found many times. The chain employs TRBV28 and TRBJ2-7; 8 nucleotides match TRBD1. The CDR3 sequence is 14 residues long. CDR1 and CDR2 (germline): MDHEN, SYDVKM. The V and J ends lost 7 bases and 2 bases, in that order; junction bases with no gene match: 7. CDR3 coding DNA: TGTGCCAGCAAACGAGACAGGGGTGCCTACGAGCAGTACTTC. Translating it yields CASKRDRGAYEQYF.

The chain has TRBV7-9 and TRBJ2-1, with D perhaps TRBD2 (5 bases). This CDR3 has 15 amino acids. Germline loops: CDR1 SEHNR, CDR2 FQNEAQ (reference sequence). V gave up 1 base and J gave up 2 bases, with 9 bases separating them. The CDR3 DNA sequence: TGTGCCAGCAGCTTAGTGGGAGTCCCCTACAATGAGCAGTTCTTC. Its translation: CASSLVGVPYNEQFF.

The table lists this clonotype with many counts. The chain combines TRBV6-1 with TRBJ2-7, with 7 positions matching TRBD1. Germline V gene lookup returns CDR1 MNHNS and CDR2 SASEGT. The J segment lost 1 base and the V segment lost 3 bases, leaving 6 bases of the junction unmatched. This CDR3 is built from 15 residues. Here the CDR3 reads CASSDFSTGSYEQYF. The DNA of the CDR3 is TGTGCCAGCAGTGATTTCTCGACAGGGTCCTACGAGCAGTACTTC.

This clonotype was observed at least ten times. DNA for the CDR3: TGTGCCAGCAGCTTAAACCCCGCCCTCGGGGAGCAGTACTTC. The encoded protein is CASSLNPALGEQYF. The chain combines TRBV7-2 with TRBJ2-7; D unresolved. The CDR3 runs to 14 residues. Germline V CDR1 and CDR2: SGHTA, FQGNSA. Trimming stripped 2 bases from V and 7 bases from J, with 15 bases between.

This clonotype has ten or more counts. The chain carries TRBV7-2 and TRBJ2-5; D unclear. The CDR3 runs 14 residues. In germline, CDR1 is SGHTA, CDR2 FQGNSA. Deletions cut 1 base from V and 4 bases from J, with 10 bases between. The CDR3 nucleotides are TGTGCCAGCAGCTTAGATTTAGTCAGAGAGACCCAGTACTTC. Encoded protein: CASSLDLVRETQYF.

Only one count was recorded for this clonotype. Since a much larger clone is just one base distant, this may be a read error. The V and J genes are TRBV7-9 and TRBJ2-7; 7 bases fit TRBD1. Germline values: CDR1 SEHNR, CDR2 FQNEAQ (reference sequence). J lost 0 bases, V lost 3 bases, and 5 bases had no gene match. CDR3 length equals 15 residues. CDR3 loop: CASSFARDSSYEQYF. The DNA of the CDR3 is TGTGCCAGCAGCTTCGCCCGGGACAGCTCCTACGAGCAGTACTTC.

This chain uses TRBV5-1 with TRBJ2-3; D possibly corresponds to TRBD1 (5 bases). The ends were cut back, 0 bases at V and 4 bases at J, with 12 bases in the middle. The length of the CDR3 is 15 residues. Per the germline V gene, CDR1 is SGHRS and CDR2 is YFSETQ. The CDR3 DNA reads TGCGCCAGCAGCTTGGGGTCAACAGGTCCAGATACGCAGTATTTT. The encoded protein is CASSLGSTGPDTQYF. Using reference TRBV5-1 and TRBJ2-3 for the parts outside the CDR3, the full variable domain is KAGVTQTPRYLIKTRGQQVTLSCSPISGHRSVSWYQQTPGQGLQFLFEYFSETQRNKGNFPGRFSGRQFSNSRSEMNVSTLELGDSALYLCASSLGSTGPDTQYFGPGTRLTVL.

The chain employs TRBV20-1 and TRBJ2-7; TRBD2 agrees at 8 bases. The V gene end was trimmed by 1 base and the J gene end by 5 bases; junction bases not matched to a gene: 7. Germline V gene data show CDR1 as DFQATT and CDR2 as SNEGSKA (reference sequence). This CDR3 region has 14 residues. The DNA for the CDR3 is TGCAGTGCTAGAGCGGGAGGGCCTTTGAACGAGCAGTACTTC. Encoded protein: CSARAGGPLNEQYF.

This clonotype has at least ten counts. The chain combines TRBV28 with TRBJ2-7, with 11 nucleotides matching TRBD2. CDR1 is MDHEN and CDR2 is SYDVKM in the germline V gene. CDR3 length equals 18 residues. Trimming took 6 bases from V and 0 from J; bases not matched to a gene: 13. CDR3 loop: CASSPGTSGGPFSYEQYF. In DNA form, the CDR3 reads TGTGCCAGCAGCCCGGGGACTAGCGGAGGCCCCTTCTCCTACGAGCAGTACTTC.

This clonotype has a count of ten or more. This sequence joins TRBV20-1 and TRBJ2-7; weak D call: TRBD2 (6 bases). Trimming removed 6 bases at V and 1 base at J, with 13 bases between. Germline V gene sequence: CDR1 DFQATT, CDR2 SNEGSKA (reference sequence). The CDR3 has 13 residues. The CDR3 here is CSARDSRSYEQYF. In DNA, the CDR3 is TGCAGTGCAAGGGACTCCCGATCCTACGAGCAGTACTTC.

CDR3 DNA: TGTGCCAGTAGGCTGAGCGGGAGTTCCACCGGGGAGCTGTTTTTT. Its protein is CASRLSGSSTGELFF. The chain carries TRBV19 and TRBJ2-2; 8 positions agree with TRBD2. CDR1 and CDR2 from the germline V gene are LNHDA and SQIVND (reference sequence). This CDR3 contains 15 residues. V shed 6 bases and J 4 bases; nucleotides not matched to a gene: 7. Combining the CDR3 with reference TRBV19 and TRBJ2-2 gives the whole variable domain DGGITQSPKYLFRKEGQNVTLSCEQNLNHDAMYWYRQDPGQGLRLIYYSQIVNDFQKGDIAEGYSVSREKKESFPLTVTSAQKNPTAFYLCASRLSGSSTGELFFGEGSRLTVL.

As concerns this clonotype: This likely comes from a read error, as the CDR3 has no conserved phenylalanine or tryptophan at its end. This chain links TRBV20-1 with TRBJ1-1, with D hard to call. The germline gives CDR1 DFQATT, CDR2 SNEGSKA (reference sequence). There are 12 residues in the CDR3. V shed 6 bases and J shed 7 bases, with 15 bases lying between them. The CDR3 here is CSARGGFGEAFS. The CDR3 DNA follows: TGCAGTGCCCGGGGAGGGTTTGGTGAAGCTTTCTCT.

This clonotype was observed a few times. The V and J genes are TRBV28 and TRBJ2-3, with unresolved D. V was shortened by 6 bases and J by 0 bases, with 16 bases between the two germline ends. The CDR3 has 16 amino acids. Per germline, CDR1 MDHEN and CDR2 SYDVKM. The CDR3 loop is CASSPGNDLSTDTQYF. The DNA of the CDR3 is TGTGCCAGCAGCCCCGGTAACGACTTAAGCACAGATACGCAGTATTTT.